The rows below give T cell receptor beta chains drawn from one sample of a study of blood T cells in healthy people across ages. TCRdb used MiXCR to reprocess the 5' RACE reads, holding one entry per CDR3 protein. Among about 1.6 million distinct CDR3 sequences listed, roughly 32% were seen once. The sequencing sample was made of blood. These receptors all stem from a woman aged 30 to 39 in good health. The CDR3 runs from the conserved cysteine through the conserved F or W. The D gene is left open where the match is weak. Clone size appears in some rows only: once, few, many, or a class for an expanded clone.

J: TRBJ2-3; size: NA; V: TRBV4-2; D: NA; length: 16; DNA: TGTGCCAGCAGCCATCTTGACCGGCCATTAACAGATACGCAGTATTTT; CDR3: CASSHLDRPLTDTQYF
J: TRBJ2-6; size: NA; V: TRBV2; D: NA; length: 12; DNA: TGTGCCAGCAGTGAAGAATCAAACGTCCTGACTTTC; CDR3: CASSEESNVLTF
J: TRBJ1-2; size: NA; V: TRBV27; D: NA; length: 16; DNA: TGTGCCAGCAGTTTAAGCCGGGACATAATTCCCTATGGCTACACCTTC; CDR3: CASSLSRDIIPYGYTF
J: TRBJ1-2; size: NA; V: TRBV5-1; D: NA; length: 12; DNA: TGCGCCAGCAGCCTTCATAGCTATGGCTACACCTTC; CDR3: CASSLHSYGYTF
J: TRBJ2-7; size: many; V: TRBV4-1; D: TRBD1; length: 15; DNA: TGCGCCAGCAGCCAAACAGGGGGTAGCTCCTACGAGCAGTACTTC; CDR3: CASSQTGGSSYEQYF
J: TRBJ2-3; size: many; V: TRBV29-1; D: NA; length: 13; DNA: TGCAGCGTTGAGGGCATCCCAGGAGATACGCAGTATTTT; CDR3: CSVEGIPGDTQYF
J: TRBJ2-6; size: NA; V: TRBV5-8; D: NA; length: 14; DNA: TGTGCCCCGCACTCGAACTCTGGGGCCAACGTCCTGACTTTC; CDR3: CAPHSNSGANVLTF
J: TRBJ2-3; size: NA; V: TRBV6-2/TRBV6-3; D: NA; length: 16; DNA: TGTGCCAGCAGTTACTCTCGGCGGAGTAGCACGGATACGCAGTATTTT; CDR3: CASSYSRRSSTDTQYF
J: TRBJ2-5; size: NA; V: TRBV6-6; D: NA; length: 13; DNA: TGTGCCAGCAGTTACCCTCCCGTTGGAGCCCAGTACTTC; CDR3: CASSYPPVGAQYF
J: TRBJ1-2; size: NA; V: TRBV20-1; D: NA; length: 14; DNA: TGCAGTGCTAGAGATTCAACAGGAAGCTATGGCTACACCTTC; CDR3: CSARDSTGSYGYTF
J: TRBJ2-3; size: few; V: TRBV20-1; D: TRBD2; length: 15; DNA: TGCAGTGCTACAGGACTAGCGGGGGGGGCAGATACGCAGTATTTT; CDR3: CSATGLAGGADTQYF
J: TRBJ1-2; size: NA; V: TRBV12-3/TRBV12-4; D: NA; length: 14; DNA: TGTGCCAGCAGTCTTCAATTACAGGGAGATGGCTACACCTTC; CDR3: CASSLQLQGDGYTF
J: TRBJ1-4; size: NA; V: TRBV4-1; D: NA; length: 14; DNA: TGCGCCAGCAGCCAAGTTTCACGTGGGGTAAAACTGTTTTTT; CDR3: CASSQVSRGVKLFF
J: TRBJ2-2; size: NA; V: TRBV3-1; D: NA; length: 14; DNA: TGTGCCAGCAGCCAGATGACCCGGACCGGGGAGCTGTTTTTT; CDR3: CASSQMTRTGELFF
J: TRBJ2-1; size: few; V: TRBV14; D: NA; length: 17; DNA: TGTGCCAGCAGCCAAGACGCTAGCGATCGCTCCTACAATGAGCAGTTCTTC; CDR3: CASSQDASDRSYNEQFF
J: TRBJ1-5; size: NA; V: TRBV28; D: NA; length: 14; DNA: TGTGCCAGCAGTTCCGGGCAGTACAATCAGCCCCAGCATTTT; CDR3: CASSSGQYNQPQHF
J: TRBJ1-1; size: few; V: TRBV29-1; D: NA; length: 11; DNA: TGCAGCGTCTCAACTCAGAGTGTAGCTTTCTTT; CDR3: CSVSTQSVAFF
J: TRBJ2-7; size: NA; V: TRBV5-6; D: NA; length: 16; DNA: TGTGCCAGCAGCTTTTTTTCTTCGGACCGCGATTACGAGCAGTACTTC; CDR3: CASSFFSSDRDYEQYF
J: TRBJ2-4; size: many; V: TRBV5-1; D: TRBD1; length: 17; DNA: TGCGCCAGCAGCTCCCCAACCAACGACAGGGTCCAAAACATTCAGTACTTC; CDR3: CASSSPTNDRVQNIQYF
J: TRBJ1-2; size: NA; V: TRBV6-1; D: TRBD1; length: 16; DNA: TGTGCCAGCAGTCCCCGGACAGGGGGCTTATCTGGTGGCTACACCTTC; CDR3: CASSPRTGGLSGGYTF
J: TRBJ1-1; size: NA; V: TRBV7-9; D: TRBD1; length: 16; DNA: TGTGCCAGCAGCTCCCTTCCGGACAGGGGGGACACTGAAGCTTTCTTT; CDR3: CASSSLPDRGDTEAFF
J: TRBJ2-1; size: NA; V: TRBV2; D: TRBD2; length: 14; DNA: TGTGCCACCATGAGGACTAGCGGAAACAATGAGCAGTTCTTC; CDR3: CATMRTSGNNEQFF
J: TRBJ2-3; size: NA; V: TRBV12-3/TRBV12-4; D: TRBD2; length: 19; DNA: TGTGCCAGCAGTTTAGCTCGGGGGACTAGCGGGGGCTTCACAGATACGCAGTATTTT; CDR3: CASSLARGTSGGFTDTQYF
J: TRBJ1-4; size: NA; V: TRBV25-1; D: NA; length: 13; DNA: TGTGCCAGCACGGGACGGTCTAATGAAAAACTGTTTTTT; CDR3: CASTGRSNEKLFF
J: TRBJ1-5; size: NA; V: TRBV30; D: NA; length: 13; DNA: TGTGCCTGGAGTGTCTATAGCAATCAGCCCCAGCATTTT; CDR3: CAWSVYSNQPQHF
J: TRBJ2-3; size: NA; V: TRBV29-1; D: TRBD2; length: 15; DNA: TGCAGCGCTACAGGGACTAGCGGGAGCACAGATACGCAGTATTTT; CDR3: CSATGTSGSTDTQYF
J: TRBJ2-7; size: NA; V: TRBV2; D: TRBD2; length: 16; DNA: TGTGCCAGCAGTGAAGAAGGACTAGCGGGATTAAATGAGCAGTACTTC; CDR3: CASSEEGLAGLNEQYF
J: TRBJ2-5; size: NA; V: TRBV7-6; D: NA; length: 15; DNA: TGTGCCAGCAGCCCTCCCGGGACCCTCCGTGAGACCCAGTACTTC; CDR3: CASSPPGTLRETQYF
J: TRBJ2-1; size: few; V: TRBV2; D: NA; length: 15; DNA: TGTGCCAGCAGTAACGGGGCTGGGATCTACAATGAGCAGTTCTTC; CDR3: CASSNGAGIYNEQFF
J: TRBJ2-7; size: few; V: TRBV7-6; D: NA; length: 14; DNA: TGTGCCAGCAGCTTAGGGGAAGAAGCCTACGAGCAGTACTTC; CDR3: CASSLGEEAYEQYF
J: TRBJ2-3; size: many; V: TRBV3-1; D: TRBD2; length: 14; DNA: TGTGCCAGCAGCCCCTCCGGGACTAGGGATACGCAGTATTTT; CDR3: CASSPSGTRDTQYF
J: TRBJ2-3; size: NA; V: TRBV3-1; D: NA; length: 15; DNA: TGTGCCAGCAGCCCGAAGGGACTTCTCACAGATACGCAGTATTTT; CDR3: CASSPKGLLTDTQYF